This is a list of T cell receptor beta chains from one sample in a study of blood T cell repertoires in COVID-19. This table comes from immunoSEQ multiplex PCR, and its TCRdb copy is limited to in-frame clones, with some not included. The data show approximately 51,000 clones, with over 75% seen just once and 13% to 15% held by the top ten. Source material: peripheral blood. The receptors stem from a human donor in a cohort sampled during active COVID-19. Both conserved end residues are part of each CDR3. D genes are given only for firm matches. Not all rows give a size; the values are once, few, many and, for expanded clones, a class.

>TRBJ2-1|.|TRBV2|TRBD1|16
TGTGCCAGCAGCCCCCCCCCGGGACAGACGTACAATGAGCAGTTCTTC
CASSPPPGQTYNEQFF
>TRBJ2-1|.|TRBV30|TRBD2|11
TGTGCCTGGAGTGGGGGGGGTGAGCAGTTCTTC
CAWSGGGEQFF
>TRBJ2-7|.|TRBV28|TRBD2|16
TGTGCCAGCAGTCTCCGGGGGGGAGGGCATTCCTACGAGCAGTACTTC
CASSLRGGGHSYEQYF
>TRBJ2-1|once|TRBV5-6|TRBD2|18
TGTGCCAGCAGCCCCGGCATAGCGTCTAGCGGGACCGACAATGAGCAGTTCTTC
CASSPGIASSGTDNEQFF
>TRBJ2-7|.|TRBV3-1/TRBV3-2|.|14
TGTGCCAGCAGCCCACCAGACAAGCCCTACGAGCAGTACTTC
CASSPPDKPYEQYF
>TRBJ1-1|once|TRBV10-2|.|11
TGCGCCAGCCGGGATTACACTGAAGCTTTCTTT
CASRDYTEAFF
>TRBJ2-7|.|TRBV7-8|TRBD2|16
TGTGCCAGCAGCCTAGGGACAACTAGCGGGAGCCTCCGGGTGAATTTC
CASSLGTTSGSLRVNF
>TRBJ1-2|.|TRBV20-1|.|11
TGCAGTGCGCTGAGTGTATGGGGCTACACCTTC
CSALSVWGYTF
>TRBJ1-2|.|TRBV20-1|TRBD1|14
TGCAGTGCTAGTCCAATACAGGGGGTCGGTGGCTACACCTTC
CSASPIQGVGGYTF
>TRBJ1-2|.|TRBV29-1|.|12
TGCAGCGTTTTAGCGGGGAGCTATGGCTACACCTTC
CSVLAGSYGYTF
>TRBJ1-2|.|TRBV12-3/TRBV12-4|TRBD1|13
TGTGCCAGCAGCAACAGGGGGCGGCTTGGCTACACCTTC
CASSNRGRLGYTF
>TRBJ1-1|.|TRBV2|.|14
TGTGCCACCCGGGCGGGGGCTTATCAAACTGAAGCTTTCTTT
CATRAGAYQTEAFF
>TRBJ2-7|.|TRBV4-1|TRBD1|16
TGCGCCAGCAGCCGGGGCACCGGACAGGGGAGCCGCGAGCAGTACTTC
CASSRGTGQGSREQYF
>TRBJ1-2|few|TRBV5-1|TRBD1|16
TGCGCCAGCAGTTTGGACGGACAGGGGGTAGGGTATGGCTACACCTTC
CASSLDGQGVGYGYTF
>TRBJ1-5|.|TRBV7-8|.|16
TGTGCCAGCAGCTTAGTTGGGGGGGCTGGCAATCAGCCCCAGCATTTT
CASSLVGGAGNQPQHF
>TRBJ2-7|once|TRBV6-2/TRBV6-3|.|14
TGTGCCAGCAGTCGAGGACAGCCTCCCTACGAGCAGTACTTC
CASSRGQPPYEQYF
>TRBJ1-5|once|TRBV5-6|.|14
TGTGCCAGCAGCTCCTGGACAGAAAATCAGCCCCAGCATTTT
CASSSWTENQPQHF
>TRBJ2-7|.|TRBV7-2|TRBD2|13
TGTGCCAGCAACCAACGCGGGACTAGCGGGTGGTACTTC
CASNQRGTSGWYF
>TRBJ1-2|.|TRBV28|TRBD1|12
TGTGCCAGCCACAGGGGGAACTATGGCTACACCTTC
CASHRGNYGYTF
>TRBJ1-2|.|TRBV18|TRBD1|13
TGTGCCAGCTCACCGAGGGACAGGGCTGGCTACACCTTC
CASSPRDRAGYTF
>TRBJ1-6|.|TRBV28|TRBD1|14
TGTGCCAGCAGTGGGGGACAGAGGGTATCACCCCTCCACTTT
CASSGGQRVSPLHF
>TRBJ2-3|.|TRBV5-4|TRBD1|14
TGTGCCAGCAGCCCTGGACAGGGGACAGATACGCAGTATTTT
CASSPGQGTDTQYF